Listed here are 3 T cell receptor beta chains from one sample, sequenced in a study of blood T cell repertoires in COVID-19. Data came from immunoSEQ multiplex PCR; TCRdb stores just in-frame clones and leaves some out. Here the sample spans about 94,000 clones, about four fifths being singletons. Sequencing used peripheral blood. All receptors come from a human donor in a cohort sampled during active COVID-19.

The chain recombines TRBV18 with TRBJ1-5; D possibly corresponds to TRBD1 (6 bases). V lost 4 bases and J 3 bases, leaving 10 bases between the germline ends. Germline values: CDR1 KGHSH, CDR2 LQKENI. The CDR3 runs 14 residues. The CDR3 loop is CASSQDRDNQPQHF. The DNA for the CDR3 is TGTGCCAGCTCACAGGACAGAGACAATCAGCCCCAGCATTTT.

The CDR3 region has the DNA TGCAGCGTCCGGGGGGGGTCCTACGAGCAGTACTTC. Its protein product is CSVRGGSYEQYF. The V gene is TRBV29-1, the J gene TRBJ2-7; 8 bases match TRBD2. The ends lost 6 bases at V and 1 base at J; junction bases unmatched: 2. CDR3 length: 12 amino acids. Germline V gene data show CDR1 as SQVTM and CDR2 as ANQGSEA.

V is TRBV11-1 and J is TRBJ2-7, with TRBD1 matching 10 bases. The germline CDR1 and CDR2 sequences are SGHAT and FQDESV (reference sequence). This CDR3 comprises 14 residues. V shed 4 bases, J shed 7 bases, and the junction held 7 bases outside the gene matches. CDR3 amino acids: CASSSTGQGREQYF. CDR3 DNA sequence: TGTGCCAGCAGCTCAACGGGACAGGGGAGGGAGCAGTACTTC.